This TCR beta chain was profiled in a study of blood T cell repertoires in COVID-19 (dated by TCRdb to about 2020). Turning to the overall study: Collaborator samples came from the United States, Italy and Spain and covered acute and convalescent phases of COVID-19. The material from the prospective study consisted of cDNA or gDNA derived from T cells, B-cell-depleted T cells, or PBMCs. Subjects who had been exposed to COVID-19, were actively infected with it, or had recovered from it provided the deeply sampled blood TCRbeta repertoires that made up the dataset. The repertoires were made available in a free public database intended to serve as a resource for research on the immune response to SARS-CoV-2. Samples came from the ongoing ImmuneRACE study (first 160 participants) plus 1,254 subjects from 6 global collaborators. A de-identified subject ID, COVID-19 status, age in years and sex were almost always included in the sample metadata. Where available, HLA class I and class II types were taken from metadata supplied by the sample provider and were not determined by assay-based typing.

Collaborating institutions collected whole blood in K2EDTA tubes following their own protocols. For TCRbeta analysis, collaborators shipped samples in one of three forms: frozen whole blood, isolated PBMCs, or DNA extracted from either of those sample types. The paper's findings and limits, for the study overall: The quantity of clinical and demographic metadata differed by source and by participant and was supplied without curation.

The immunoSEQ Assay, a bias-controlled multiplex PCR, was used to amplify TCRbeta CDR3 regions from genomic DNA. As for the original processing: Nucleated cell counts per sample were estimated from amplification of reference gene primers within the assay. To quantify the absolute abundance of each unique TCRbeta CDR3 rearrangement, sequence reads were collapsed and filtered. For each sample, productive Simpson clonality was calculated by taking the square root of Simpson's diversity index across productive rearrangements. TCRdb took over this immuneACCESS table, retaining in-frame rearrangements with V and J assigned. Such tables are incomplete; in checked studies, under half of the missing clones stem from an unresolved V gene, and the remainder is unexplained. Clone size and the V and J calls come from that table; the DNA yielded D and trimming. This sample gives fewer than 200,000 clones in total; approximately 87% of them show up just once. Around 2.7% of the sample rests with the top ten.

This clone occurred a few times. No cognate antigen has been identified for it. No base quality information exists; no much larger clone differs at one position. The sample was peripheral blood. This TCR derives from a man aged 40-49 years with active or convalescent COVID-19.

The nucleotide sequence is TGTGCCAGCAGCGTAGGGACAAACTATGGCTACACCTTC. Translated, it reads CASSVGTNYGYTF. Recombination linked TRBV9 to TRBJ1-2, and the D gene may be TRBD1, 5 bases matching. V lost 0 bases and J lost 2 bases; the stretch between them is 5 bases long. From the germline V gene, CDR1 is SGDLS and CDR2 is YYNGEE. Measured from the cysteine to the phenylalanine, the CDR3 is 13 residues long. Only CDR3 DNA remains: 39 bases, in frame from the first base.